This T cell receptor (beta chain) emerged from a study of cytomegalovirus exposure and HLA in healthy donors. A multiplex PCR was run with 60 Vbeta primers and 13 Jbeta primers. Measured with immunoSEQ multiplex PCR; TCRdb has only the in-frame clones, and not every one. The profile shows more than 85,000 clones, 65% to 90% of them singletons. V gave up 4 bases and J gave up 1 base, with 4 bases separating them. Looked up from germline, CDR1 is MDHEN and CDR2 is SYDVKM. The CDR3 runs 12 residues. Sequenced material: PBMCs. V is TRBV28 and J is TRBJ1-1; the D is unclear. This receptor was taken from a woman between 18 and 29 years old in good health and CMV-seronegative. CDR3 residues: CASSWPNTEAFF. The CDR3 DNA reads TGTGCCAGCAGTTGGCCGAACACTGAAGCTTTCTTT.